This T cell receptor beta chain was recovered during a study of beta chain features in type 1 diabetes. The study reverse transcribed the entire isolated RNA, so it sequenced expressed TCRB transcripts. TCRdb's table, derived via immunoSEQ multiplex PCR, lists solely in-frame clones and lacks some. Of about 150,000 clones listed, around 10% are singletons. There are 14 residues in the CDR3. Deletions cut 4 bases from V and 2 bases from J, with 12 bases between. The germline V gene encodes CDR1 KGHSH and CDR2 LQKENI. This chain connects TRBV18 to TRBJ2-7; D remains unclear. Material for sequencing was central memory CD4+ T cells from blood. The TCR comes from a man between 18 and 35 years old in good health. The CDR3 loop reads CASSQGASTYEQYF. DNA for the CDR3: TGTGCCAGCTCACAAGGAGCGTCAACCTACGAGCAGTACTTC.